The table lists the clone carrying this TCR beta chain with many counts. This sample was taken from a study of response to subunit inactivated influenza vaccine. In TCRdb, the RT-PCR reads were re-called with MiXCR into one record per CDR3 protein. The data contain fewer than 700,000 distinct CDR3 sequences, 13% of them singletons. The CDR3 totals 11 residues. The germline CDR1 and CDR2 sequences are SQVTM and ANQGSEA. Trimming removed 8 bases from V and 0 bases from J, with 8 bases in between. This clonotype was sampled from a man between 50 and 59 years old who received an inactivated influenza vaccine. V and J are TRBV29-1 and TRBJ2-7, with D unresolved. The specimen comprised PBMCs from blood, sampled around seven weeks after vaccination. The CDR3 nucleotides read TGCAGCCGAAAGGGCTCCTACGAGCAGTACTTC. The encoded protein is CSRKGSYEQYF.